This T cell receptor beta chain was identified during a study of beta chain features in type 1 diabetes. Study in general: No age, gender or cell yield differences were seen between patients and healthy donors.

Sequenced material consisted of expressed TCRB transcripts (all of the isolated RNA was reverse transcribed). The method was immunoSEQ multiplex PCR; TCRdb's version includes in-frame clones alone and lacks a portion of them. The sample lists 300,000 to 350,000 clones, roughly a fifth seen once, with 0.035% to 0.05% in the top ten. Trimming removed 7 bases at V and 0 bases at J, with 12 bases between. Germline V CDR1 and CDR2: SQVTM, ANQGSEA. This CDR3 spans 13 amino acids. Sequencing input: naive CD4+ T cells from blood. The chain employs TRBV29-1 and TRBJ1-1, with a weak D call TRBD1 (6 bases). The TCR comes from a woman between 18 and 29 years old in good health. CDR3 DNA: TGCAGCGCTTCCGGGACACTGAACACTGAAGCTTTCTTT. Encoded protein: CSASGTLNTEAFF. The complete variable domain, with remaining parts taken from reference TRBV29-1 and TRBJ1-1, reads SAVISQKPSRDICQRGTSLTIQCQVDSQVTMMFWYRQQPGQSLTLIATANQGSEATYESGFVIDKFPISRPNLTFSTLTVSNMSPEDSSIYLCSASGTLNTEAFFGQGTRLTVV.